Sequencing of this TCR beta chain was carried out in a study of T-cell memory formation after mild COVID-19. The overall study: Largely donor-specific sequence clusters came from a couple of donors.

Findings of the study overall: Day 37-peaking second-wave clones had unconfirmed SARS-CoV-2 specificity. Pre-infection memory showed some responding clones, and this suggested that cross-reactive memory joined.

As concerns this clonotype: Its antigen is not identified.

V was pared by 6 bases and J by 8 bases, with 16 bases between. The CDR3 is 12 amino acids. The germline V gene encodes CDR1 DFQATT and CDR2 SNEGSKA (reference sequence). TCRdb ran MiXCR on the 5' RACE reads and lists one entry per CDR3 protein. The top ten clones hold 20% to 25% of a sample with just under 350,000 distinct CDR3 sequences, over 10% of them seen once. This clonotype originated in a man between 18 and 35 years old who had mild COVID-19 (a few samples of this study predate the infection). Cell type and time point are not known. The chain couples TRBV20-1 to TRBJ1-2; no reliable D call. Sequencing input: PBMCs or a T cell subset sorted from them (not recorded which). The CDR3 loop is CSARSPSGGYTF. Here the CDR3 DNA reads TGCAGTGCCCGTTCTCCCTCGGGGGGCTACACCTTC.